This T cell receptor beta chain was retrieved from a study of cytomegalovirus exposure and HLA in healthy donors. As concerns this clone: Its antigen is unidentified.

The PCR had 60 Vbeta and 13 Jbeta primers. TCRdb's table, derived via immunoSEQ multiplex PCR, lists solely in-frame clones and lacks some. The table has 120,000 or so clones, about 80% seen once. Regarding the study as a whole: In vitro, three CMV-associated chains proved specific for CMV antigens. In a later analysis, a missense DCLRE1C variant was linked to TCR beta V- and J-gene trimming.

J lost 4 bases, V lost 2 bases, and 5 bases had no gene match. In germline, CDR1 is SGDLS, CDR2 YYNGEE. The CDR3 covers 14 residues. The sample comprised PBMCs. The rearrangement uses TRBV9 and TRBJ1-1, with 7 bases lining up with TRBD1. The TCR sequence derives from a man younger than 30 in good health and CMV-seronegative. CDR3 amino acids: CASSVQGEPTEAFF. CDR3 bases: TGTGCCAGCAGCGTCCAGGGGGAGCCCACTGAAGCTTTCTTT.